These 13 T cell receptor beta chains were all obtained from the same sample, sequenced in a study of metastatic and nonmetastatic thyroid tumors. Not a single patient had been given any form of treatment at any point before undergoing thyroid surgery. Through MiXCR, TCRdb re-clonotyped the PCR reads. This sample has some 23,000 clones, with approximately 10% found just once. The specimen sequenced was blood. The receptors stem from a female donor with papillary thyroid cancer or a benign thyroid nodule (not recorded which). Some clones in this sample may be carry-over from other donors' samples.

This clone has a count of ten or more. CDR3 sequence reads: CASSLEGDEQFF. As DNA, the CDR3 is TGCGCCAGCAGCTTGGAAGGGGATGAGCAGTTCTTC. The chain couples TRBV5-1 to TRBJ2-1; a weak D match, TRBD1 (5 bases). The length of the CDR3 is 12 residues. The germline V and J ends were trimmed by 0 bases and 8 bases, with 6 bases remaining between them. The germline V gene encodes CDR1 SGHRS and CDR2 YFSETQ. The full variable domain, rest sourced from reference TRBV5-1 and TRBJ2-1, is KAGVTQTPRYLIKTRGQQVTLSCSPISGHRSVSWYQQTPGQGLQFLFEYFSETQRNKGNFPGRFSGRQFSNSRSEMNVSTLELGDSALYLCASSLEGDEQFFGPGTRLTVL.

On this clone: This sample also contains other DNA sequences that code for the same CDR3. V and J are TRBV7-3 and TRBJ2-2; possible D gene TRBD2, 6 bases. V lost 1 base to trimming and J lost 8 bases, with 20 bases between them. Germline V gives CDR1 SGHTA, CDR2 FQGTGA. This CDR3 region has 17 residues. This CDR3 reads CASSLNSRDSGSGELFF. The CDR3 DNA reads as TGTGCCAGCAGCTTAAACTCCCGGGACTCTGGTTCGGGGGAGCTGTTTTTT.

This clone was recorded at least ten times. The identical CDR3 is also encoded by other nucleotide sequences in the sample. The DNA for the CDR3 is TGCGCCAGCAGCTTGGCGGACAGGGGGAATGAAAAACTGTTTTTT. Translation: CASSLADRGNEKLFF. The rearrangement links TRBV5-1 to TRBJ1-4; 10 bases are shared with TRBD1. The CDR3 length is 15 residues. Unmatched junction bases numbered 1, after V lost 0 bases and J lost 5 bases. Per the germline V gene, CDR1 is SGHRS and CDR2 is YFSETQ.

CDR3 in amino acids: CASSSQREGEQYF. For the CDR3, the DNA is TGTGCCAGCAGCTCGCAGCGGGAGGGCGAGCAGTACTTC. The chain combines TRBV7-3 with TRBJ2-7, with 10 bases identical to TRBD2. The CDR3 consists of 13 residues. V lost 4 bases to trimming and J lost 6 bases; unmatched junction nucleotides: 3. Germline V gene sequence: CDR1 SGHTA, CDR2 FQGTGA.

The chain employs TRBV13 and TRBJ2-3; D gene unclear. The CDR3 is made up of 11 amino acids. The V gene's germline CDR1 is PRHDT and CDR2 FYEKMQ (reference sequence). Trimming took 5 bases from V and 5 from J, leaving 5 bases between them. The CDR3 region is CASSQRDTQYF. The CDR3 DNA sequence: TGTGCCAGCAGCCAGCGAGATACGCAGTATTTT.

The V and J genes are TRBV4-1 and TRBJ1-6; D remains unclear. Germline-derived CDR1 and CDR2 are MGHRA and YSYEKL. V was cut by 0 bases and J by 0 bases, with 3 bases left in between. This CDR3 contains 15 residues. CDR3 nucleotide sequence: TGCGCCAGCAGCCAAGAAAGCTCCTATAATTCACCCCTCCACTTT. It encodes CASSQESSYNSPLHF.

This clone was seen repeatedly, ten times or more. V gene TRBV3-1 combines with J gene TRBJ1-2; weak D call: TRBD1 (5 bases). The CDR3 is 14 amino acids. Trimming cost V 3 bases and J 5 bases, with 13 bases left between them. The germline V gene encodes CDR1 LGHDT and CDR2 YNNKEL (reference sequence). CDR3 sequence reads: CASSHSGEDYGYTF. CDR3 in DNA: TGTGCCAGCAGCCATTCGGGGGAGGATTATGGCTACACCTTC.

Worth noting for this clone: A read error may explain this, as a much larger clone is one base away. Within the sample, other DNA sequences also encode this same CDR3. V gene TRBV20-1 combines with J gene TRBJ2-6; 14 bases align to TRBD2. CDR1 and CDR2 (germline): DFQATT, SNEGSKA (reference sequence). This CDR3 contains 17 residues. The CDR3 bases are TGCAGTGCTAAGGGACTAGCGGGAGAGGCAGGGGCCAACGTCCTGACCTTC. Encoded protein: CSAKGLAGEAGANVLTF.

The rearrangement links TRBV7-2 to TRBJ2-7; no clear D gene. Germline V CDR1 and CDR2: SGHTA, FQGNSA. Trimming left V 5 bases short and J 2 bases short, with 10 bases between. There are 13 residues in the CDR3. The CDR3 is CASSEGQAYEQYF. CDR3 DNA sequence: TGTGCCAGCAGCGAAGGGCAGGCCTACGAGCAGTACTTC.

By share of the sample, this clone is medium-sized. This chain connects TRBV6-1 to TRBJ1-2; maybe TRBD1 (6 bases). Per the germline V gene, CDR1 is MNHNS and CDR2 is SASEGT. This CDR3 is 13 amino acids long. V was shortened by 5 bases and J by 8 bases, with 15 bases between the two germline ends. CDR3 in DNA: TGTGCCAGCAGTCCAGGGGAGGTGAGAGGCTACACCTTC. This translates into CASSPGEVRGYTF.

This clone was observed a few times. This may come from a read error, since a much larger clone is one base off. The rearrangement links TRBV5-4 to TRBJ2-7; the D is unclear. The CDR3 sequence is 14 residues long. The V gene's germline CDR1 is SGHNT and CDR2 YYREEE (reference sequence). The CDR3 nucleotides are TGTGCCAGCAGCTTGGGGCGGACCGTCTACGAGCAGTGCTTC. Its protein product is CASSLGRTVYEQCF.

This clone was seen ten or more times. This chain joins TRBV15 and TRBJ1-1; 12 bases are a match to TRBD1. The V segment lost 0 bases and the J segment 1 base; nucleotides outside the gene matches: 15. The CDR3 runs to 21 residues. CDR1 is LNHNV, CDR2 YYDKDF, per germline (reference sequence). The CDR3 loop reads CATSRDETRDRGPWGNTEAFF. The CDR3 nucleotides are TGTGCCACCAGCAGAGATGAAACCCGGGACAGGGGGCCATGGGGGAACACTGAAGCTTTCTTT.

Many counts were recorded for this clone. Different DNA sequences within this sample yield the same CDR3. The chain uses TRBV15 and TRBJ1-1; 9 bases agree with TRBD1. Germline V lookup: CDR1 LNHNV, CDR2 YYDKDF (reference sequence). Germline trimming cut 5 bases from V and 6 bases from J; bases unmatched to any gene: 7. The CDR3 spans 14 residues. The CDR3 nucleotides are TGTGCCACCAGCTTCCGACAGGGGGTCGCTGAAGCTTTCTTT. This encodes CATSFRQGVAEAFF.